Reported below is one T cell receptor (beta chain). What antigen it recognizes has not been identified. The sample holds no much larger clone one base away, and base qualities are not on file. The sample's treatment or condition label, decoded: oral pan-JAK inhibitor, 5-10 mg twice daily. From alopecia areata patients, peripheral blood was collected along with lesional scalp punch biopsies. PBMCs were isolated by density centrifugation and stained for CD3, CD4 and CD8, and CD4+ and CD8+ T cells were sorted on a FACSAria. This entry belongs to a study of CD8+ T cells in alopecia areata (dated by TCRdb to 2016 to 2019). About the study as a whole: Treated patients were enrolled in an open-label pilot trial of oral tofacitinib, 5 to 10 mg twice daily, for moderate-to-severe alopecia areata. Tofacitinib was administered for 6 to 18 months, and 6 months of follow-up off drug were then conducted to assess delayed response and recurrence. Disease severity in treated patients was measured with the SALT score, which quantifies the percentage of affected scalp surface area. The study used high-throughput TCRbeta sequencing to examine T cell clonal expansion in alopecia areata, in both the C3H/HeJ mouse model and human patients. Scalp tissue and sorted CD4+ and CD8+ peripheral blood T cells from patchy and totalis/universalis alopecia areata patients and from healthy controls were covered by human TCRbeta sequencing. Patients on tofacitinib were biopsied at baseline and after 4 and 24 weeks of treatment, and several of the patients also had a later scalp biopsy. Scalp clonality was compared across normal scalp (n=4), patchy alopecia areata scalp (n=8), and alopecia totalis/universalis scalp (n=8). RNA was extracted with the PAXgene miRNA kit for fixed scalp, the miRNeasy kit for PBMCs, and the RNeasy kit for mouse skin. TCRbeta CDR3 regions were amplified by immunoSEQ multiplex PCR with 35 Vbeta forward and 13 Jbeta reverse primers. What the work shows at the level of the full study, not this receptor alone: TCR sequences shared between patients were less clear than in mice, possibly partly because of HLA diversity in the patient population. Compared with normal scalp, lesional scalp, particularly in alopecia totalis/universalis, had higher clonality and more expanded CD8+ clones, which suggests antigenic drive. The treated cohort was small, with a single nonresponder, so links between baseline CD8+ expansion and response need larger studies. With tofacitinib, both scalp clonality and the number of expanded CD8+ clones among the top 100 scalp clones went down significantly. Many expanded lesional clones persisted in scalp and blood during tofacitinib treatment, which may partly explain relapse after stopping treatment. Resident alphabeta T cells in normal human skin are also sequenced, complicating scalp TCR repertoire analysis, unlike mouse skin dominated by gammadelta T cells.

The receptor library was made with the immunoSEQ multiplex PCR assay. To provide template for TCR sequencing, every sample had RNA extracted and reverse transcribed into cDNA. First-strand cDNA was synthesized using SuperScript III with a 2:1 mix of oligo-dT and random hexamers. A synthetic immune receptor repertoire was used to assess amplification bias, and residual bias was removed computationally. The paper's data handling went like this. Raw reads were preprocessed to remove errors, and CDR3 was defined according to IMGT conventions as the region from the conserved cysteine to phenylalanine. To get clonality, Shannon entropy was normalized by log2 of the number of productive unique TCRs and the result was subtracted from 1. Whether scalp clones were CD4 or CD8 was inferred by matching scalp TCRbeta sequences against CD4 and CD8 repertoires sorted from blood. Held by TCRdb, this immuneACCESS table contains in-frame sequences only and omits some clones. Under half of the omission traces to an unresolved V gene where checked; the cause of the rest is unknown. The V and J calls and clone size come from that table; D and trimming were worked out from the DNA. The sample yields roughly 210,000 clones; around 43% were counted once. The ten largest clones add up to roughly 2.6% of the sample.

The CDR3 holds 11 amino acids from the cysteine to the phenylalanine. CDR3 DNA only is kept here, 33 bases in frame from base 1. V lost 5 bases and J lost 2 bases; the stretch between them is 7 bases long. The germline V gene encodes CDR1 SQVTM and CDR2 ANQGSEA. This chain is built from TRBV29-1 and TRBJ2-7, and the D gene may be TRBD1, 5 bases matching. Sequences were derived from CD4+ T cells sorted from blood, sampled at approximately week 36, from a patient treated with tofacitinib. The TCR was taken from a human donor with alopecia areata. The sequenced DNA is TGCAGCGTTTCAGGGACCTACGAGCAGTACTTC. It codes for CSVSGTYEQYF.